This T cell receptor (beta chain) is from a study of cytomegalovirus exposure and HLA in healthy donors. At the level of the study: Out of 398 genotyped donors, 81% belonged to the Caucasian-associated ancestry cluster.

On this clone: The antigen remains unidentified.

Study-wide findings and caveats: The authors considered a cluster of highly shared sequence variants likely to be a sequencing artifact. Later examination showed HLA-associated TCR beta chains had greater clonal expansion than equally common others.

Primers included in the PCR were 60 Vbeta and 13 Jbeta primers. Method: immunoSEQ multiplex PCR; TCRdb's copy keeps in-frame clones and lacks some. The table has approximately 150,000 clones, about 76% seen once. This TCR was recovered from a human donor in good health. The sample taken for sequencing was PBMCs.

Here the CDR3 reads CASSAASGPSYEQYF. For the CDR3, the DNA is TGTGCCAGCAGCGCCGCTAGCGGACCTTCCTACGAGCAGTACTTC. The V gene is TRBV9, the J gene TRBJ2-7, with 7 bases lining up with TRBD2. V shed 3 bases, J shed 1 base, and the junction held 7 bases outside the gene matches. This CDR3 is built from 15 residues. The germline V gene has CDR1 SGDLS and CDR2 YYNGEE. The full variable domain, in which reference TRBV9 and TRBJ2-7 provide the parts outside the CDR3, is DSGVTQTPKHLITATGQRVTLRCSPRSGDLSVYWYQQSLDQGLQFLIQYYNGEERAKGNILERFSAQQFPDLHSELNLSSLELGDSALYFCASSAASGPSYEQYFGPGTRLTVT.